This T cell receptor beta chain was observed in a study of blood T cells in healthy people across ages. Study outcomes and limitations: When set beside aged donors, long-lived donors presented more naive CD4+ cells and higher diversity.

Using a J-beta primer mix together with a sample-barcoded 5' primer, a second PCR was run for about 7 to 12 cycles. TCRdb redid the calling of the 5' RACE reads with MiXCR, one entry per CDR3 protein. The data contain more than 800,000 distinct CDR3 sequences, 45% of them seen just once; the ten biggest clones take up 18%. Germline CDR1 reads MNHEY; CDR2 reads SVGAGI. The length of the CDR3 is 16 residues. V shed 0 bases and J 2 bases; nucleotides not matched to a gene: 5. This clonotype was counted once. Its antigen is not known. Russia was home to the donors, healthy Caucasian individuals aged roughly 6 to 100.

The V gene is TRBV6-5, the J gene TRBJ1-2; 8 bases are a match to TRBD1. This receptor was obtained from a woman in her sixties in good health. Sequencing was done on a sample of blood. The chain's CDR3 is CASSYSPRQGNYGYTF. The DNA for the CDR3 is TGTGCCAGCAGTTACTCCCCCCGACAGGGGAACTATGGCTACACCTTC.